This section outlines one TCR beta chain sequence together with its context. Its antigen is not identified. This record comes from a study of OX40 agonist ivuxolimab in advanced cancers. Whole-study context: The study treated patients with ivuxolimab, an agonistic anti-OX40 (CD134) antibody. Hepatocellular carcinoma, melanoma, renal cell or head and neck cancer affected the dose-escalation patients. Study results and caveats: Some nonresponders also had low normalized T-cell clonal expansion.

Assay used: immunoSEQ multiplex PCR; TCRdb lists only in-frame clones, some missing. The repertoire holds about 71,000 clones, with 85% to 95% as singletons. There are 13 residues in the CDR3. J lost 6 bases, V lost 7 bases, and 7 bases had no gene match. The germline V gene has CDR1 MRHNA and CDR2 SNTAGT. The chain employs TRBV6-4 and TRBJ2-7, with 9 bases matching TRBD2. This clonotype was obtained from an adult with an advanced solid tumor such as melanoma, head and neck, liver or kidney cancer. The source was CD4+ or CD8+ T cells sorted from blood, collected in a trial of the OX40 agonist ivuxolimab. CDR3 sequence reads: CASTDSGSPEQYF. CDR3 DNA: TGTGCCAGCACGGATAGCGGGAGTCCCGAGCAGTACTTC.